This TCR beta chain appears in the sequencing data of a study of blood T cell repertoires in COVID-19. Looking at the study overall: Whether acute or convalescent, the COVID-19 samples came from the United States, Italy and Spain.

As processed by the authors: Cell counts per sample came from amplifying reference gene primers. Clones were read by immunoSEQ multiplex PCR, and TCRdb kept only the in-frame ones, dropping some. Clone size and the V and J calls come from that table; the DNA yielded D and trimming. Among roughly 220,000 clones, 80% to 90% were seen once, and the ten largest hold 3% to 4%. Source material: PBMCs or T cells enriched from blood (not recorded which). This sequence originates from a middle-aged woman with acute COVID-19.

The CDR3 is CSVVQQDYGYTF. In DNA form, the CDR3 reads TGCAGCGTTGTTCAGCAGGACTATGGCTACACCTTC. V and J are TRBV29-1 and TRBJ1-2, with D uncertain. CDR1 and CDR2 (germline): SQVTM, ANQGSEA. The CDR3 spans 12 residues. Trimming removed 4 bases from V and 3 bases from J, with 9 bases in between.